The 16 T cell receptor beta chains below all came from one sample that was sequenced in a study of identical twins. TCRdb ran MiXCR on the 5' RACE reads and lists one entry per CDR3 protein. The data show about 890,000 distinct CDR3 sequences, over 9% seen once. The same sample was also used in a study of yellow fever vaccine responses in identical twins.

What was sequenced was PBMCs. These receptors were collected from a woman aged 18 to 35 in good health.

The rearrangement joins TRBV20-1 to TRBJ2-3; 9 nucleotides agree with TRBD2. The V gene end was trimmed by 5 bases and the J gene end by 3 bases; junction bases not matched to a gene: 18. The CDR3 extends over 18 amino acids. Germline CDR1 reads DFQATT; CDR2 reads SNEGSKA (reference sequence). The CDR3 DNA sequence: TGCAGTGCTGTCCGGGGCCCGGTGGCTGGACTAGCGACAGATACGCAGTATTTT. This codes for CSAVRGPVAGLATDTQYF.

The rearrangement joins TRBV7-9 to TRBJ2-1; D is undetermined. Germline V gene data show CDR1 as SEHNR and CDR2 as FQNEAQ (reference sequence). Trimming took off 1 base at V and 6 bases at J, with 13 bases between the two ends. This CDR3 contains 15 residues. CDR3 amino acids: CASSLVASVGNEQFF. In DNA form, the CDR3 reads TGTGCCAGCAGCTTAGTGGCTAGTGTGGGCAATGAGCAGTTCTTC.

The chain has TRBV20-1 and TRBJ2-1; 7 bases fit TRBD2. Germline V gene lookup returns CDR1 DFQATT and CDR2 SNEGSKA (reference sequence). Germline trimming cut 7 bases from V and 7 bases from J; bases unmatched to any gene: 4. CDR3 length: 11 amino acids. CDR3 coding DNA: TGCAGTGGCGGGGACTATAATGAGCAGTTCTTC. Translated, it gives CSGGDYNEQFF.

This clonotype showed up just a few times. The chain joins TRBV6-2 or TRBV6-3 to TRBJ2-7; no clear D gene. The germline CDR1 and CDR2 sequences are MNHEY and SVGEGT. This CDR3 spans 15 amino acids. Trimming took 2 bases from V and 2 from J, leaving 13 bases between them. The CDR3 spells CASSYGQAVAYEQYF. In DNA form, the CDR3 reads TGTGCCAGCAGTTACGGGCAGGCAGTCGCCTACGAGCAGTACTTC.

In the case of this clonotype: The germline gene is not matched at one end of the junction; a read error may be the cause. The V and J genes are TRBV12-3 or TRBV12-4 and TRBJ2-1; maybe TRBD2 (6 bases). The CDR3 extends over 15 amino acids. The CDR3 is CTSSPSGPEDNEQFF. Written as DNA, the CDR3 is TGTACCAGCAGCCCAAGCGGGCCTGAGGACAATGAGCAGTTCTTC.

The gene calls are TRBV25-1 and TRBJ1-1; 10 bases are a match to TRBD1. V was clipped by 4 bases and J by 4 bases; unmatched bases: 3. There are 14 residues in the CDR3. Germline V CDR1 and CDR2: MGHDK, SYGVNS. CDR3 in amino acids: CASSGRTGGTEAFF. CDR3 bases: TGTGCCAGCAGTGGAAGGACAGGGGGCACTGAAGCTTTCTTT. Together with reference TRBV25-1 and TRBJ1-1, the CDR3 gives the full variable domain: EADIYQTPRYLVIGTGKKITLECSQTMGHDKMYWYQQDPGMELHLIHYSYGVNSTEKGDLSSESTVSRIRTEHFPLTLESARPSHTSQYLCASSGRTGGTEAFFGQGTRLTVV.

In this sample, this clonotype turned up a few times. The chain recombines TRBV14 with TRBJ2-5; no clear D gene. V was clipped by 4 bases and J by 4 bases, with 13 bases between them. Germline-derived CDR1 and CDR2 are SGHDN and FVKESK. CDR3 length: 14 residues. CDR3 nucleotide sequence: TGTGCCAGCAGCCCCGCTATGCAGCGAGAGACCCAGTACTTC. It codes for CASSPAMQRETQYF.

The chain recombines TRBV3-1 with TRBJ1-2; D not certain. CDR1 and CDR2 (germline): LGHDT, YNNKEL (reference sequence). Trimming stripped 1 base from V and 6 bases from J, with 3 bases between. CDR3 length: 11 residues. The CDR3 protein is CASSQADGYTF. The CDR3 nucleotides read TGTGCCAGCAGCCAAGCGGATGGCTACACCTTC.

This chain uses TRBV11-2 with TRBJ2-6, with unresolved D. This CDR3 spans 14 amino acids. Germline CDR1 reads SGHAT; CDR2 reads FQNNGV. V was pared by 5 bases and J by 7 bases, with 12 bases between. The chain's CDR3 is CASSPPSAANVLTF. CDR3 nucleotides: TGTGCCAGCAGCCCCCCTTCTGCAGCCAACGTCCTGACTTTC.

The rearrangement uses TRBV6-1 and TRBJ1-6, with D perhaps TRBD1 (5 bases). From germline, CDR1 is MNHNS and CDR2 SASEGT. CDR3 size: 14 residues. The V and J ends lost 6 bases and 12 bases respectively, with 18 bases between them. The CDR3: CASSLGTGGRPLHF. The CDR3 region has the DNA TGTGCCAGCAGCCTAGGGACCGGGGGGAGACCCCTCCACTTT.

As for this clonotype: The junction departs from germline at one end; a sequencing error may be responsible. This rearrangement joins TRBV24-1 to TRBJ2-3; D is uncertain. The CDR3 runs 12 residues. The germline gives CDR1 KGHDR, CDR2 SFDVKD. In DNA form, the CDR3 reads TGTGCCACGAGTGGGGTTTTAGATACGCAGTATTTT. Protein sequence: CATSGVLDTQYF.

The chain links TRBV12-3 or TRBV12-4 to TRBJ2-7; 9 bases are shared with TRBD1. CDR3 length: 15 residues. The trim removed 3 bases at V and 6 bases at J, leaving 9 bases unmatched. CDR3 sequence reads: CASSFPLLTGGEQYF. DNA for the CDR3: TGTGCCAGCAGTTTCCCCTTACTGACAGGGGGCGAGCAGTACTTC.

The chain recombines TRBV27 with TRBJ1-4; no definite D call. CDR3 size: 14 residues. Germline lookup yields CDR1 MNHEY and CDR2 SMNVEV (reference sequence). The V and J ends lost 8 bases and 4 bases respectively, with 14 bases between them. CDR3 bases: TGTGCCAGCTCTCCTACGATAGGTAATGAAAAACTGTTTTTT. Amino acids: CASSPTIGNEKLFF.

The sample holds a few counts of this clonotype. The chain is built from TRBV12-3 or TRBV12-4 and TRBJ2-1, with D perhaps TRBD2 (9 bases). The CDR3 extends over 17 amino acids. The germline V and J ends were trimmed by 6 bases and 7 bases, with 25 bases remaining between them. CDR3 residues: CASSPRGLAGPRNEQFF. CDR3 sequence (DNA): TGTGCCAGCAGCCCCAGGGGGCTAGCGGGACCAAGGAATGAGCAGTTCTTC.

This clonotype was found a few times. This chain uses TRBV24-1 with TRBJ2-5; possibly TRBD1 or TRBD2 for D (5 bases each). CDR3 size: 15 residues. The V gene lost 1 base and the J gene lost 2 bases, with 10 bases spanning the gap. Germline-derived CDR1 and CDR2 are KGHDR and SFDVKD. The CDR3 here is CATSDFGAAQETQYF. DNA of the CDR3: TGTGCCACCAGTGATTTCGGGGCCGCTCAAGAGACCCAGTACTTC.

The chain is built from TRBV20-1 and TRBJ2-3; a possible D gene is TRBD2 (5 bases). Trimming shortened V by 0 bases and J by 2 bases, and 9 bases separated the two germline ends. The CDR3 runs 14 residues. CDR1 and CDR2 (germline): DFQATT, SNEGSKA (reference sequence). The CDR3 coding sequence is TGCAGTGCTAGAGACAGGACTGACACAGATACGCAGTATTTT. It yields the protein CSARDRTDTDTQYF.